The T cell receptor beta chain under discussion was sequenced for a study of shared clonotypes between healthy human individuals. Germline lookup yields CDR1 SGHRS and CDR2 YFSETQ. This CDR3 region has 15 residues. V lost 6 bases and J lost 1; bases outside the gene matches: 8. Profiling relied on immunoSEQ multiplex PCR, and the TCRdb table lists in-frame clones only, not all of them. This repertoire shows under 600,000 clones, roughly 95% found once; its top ten account for about 0.059%. The rearrangement uses TRBV5-1 and TRBJ2-3; TRBD2 agrees at 7 bases. Sequenced sample: naive CD4+ T cells sorted from blood. The subset was: CD45RA+ positively selected. The clonotype originates from a young woman in good health. The CDR3 here is CASIEAGWGTDTQYF. The DNA for the CDR3 is TGCGCCAGCATCGAAGCGGGATGGGGCACAGATACGCAGTATTTT.